The clone carrying this T cell receptor beta chain was counted at least ten times. Its specificity is not known. Germline lookup yields CDR1 GTSNPN and CDR2 SVGIG (reference sequence). The CDR3 runs 14 residues. Trimming cost V 0 bases and J 8 bases, with 16 bases left between them. Amplified regions were TCR beta CDR3 sequences from RNA transcripts. First-round RT-PCR targeting the TCR CDR3 was performed with the HTBI primer set. TCRdb re-called the multiplex PCR reads with MiXCR, one entry per CDR3 protein. Of 640,000 or so distinct CDR3 sequences in the sample, 13% to 15% were seen once. This sample was taken from a study of T cells in Graves' hyperthyroidism and ophthalmopathy. Findings and limits, study-wide: Most clonotypes expanded in the thyroid (above 0.001) were also present in blood.

Uncontrolled infection, other autoimmune disease, pregnancy or lactation barred patients from enrollment. This rearrangement joins TRBV30 to TRBJ1-1; D unclear. Sequencing was carried out using blood. The sequence came from a woman between 18 and 29 years old with Graves' ophthalmopathy. The CDR3 nucleotides are TGTGCCTGGAGTGTATGGCGGGCCATGGGCGAAGCTTTCTTT. Translating it yields CAWSVWRAMGEAFF.